The T cell receptor (beta chain) described here comes from a study of blood T cell repertoires in COVID-19. Looking at the study overall: Acute and convalescent COVID-19 specimens originated in the United States, Italy and Spain. T cells, B-cell-depleted T cells, or PBMCs provided the cDNA or gDNA that served as material.

V gave up 3 bases and J gave up 3 bases; unmatched junction bases: 11. The CDR3 loop spans 17 amino acids. Germline values: CDR1 MNHEY, CDR2 SMNVEV (reference sequence). Per the original data handling: Estimated nucleated cell counts came from reference gene primer amplification. Sequenced by immunoSEQ multiplex PCR; TCRdb stores in-frame clones only, minus some. The DNA was the basis for D and trimming; V, J and clone size are from that table. Here the sample spans more than 100,000 clones, less than 90% being singletons. This sequence originates from a human donor in a cohort sampled during active COVID-19. Sequencing was performed on peripheral blood. The J gene is TRBJ1-2, the V gene TRBV27; TRBD1 agrees at 9 bases. The CDR3 is CASSFSPGQGHYYGYTF. The DNA of the CDR3 is TGTGCCAGCAGTTTTTCCCCGGGACAGGGACATTACTATGGCTACACCTTC.